The clone carrying this T cell receptor beta chain appeared many times. The sample is drawn from a study of T-cell reconstitution after alpha-beta-depleted transplantation in children. Preparation of the TCRbeta library used unique molecular identifiers. TCRdb independently ran MiXCR on the PCR reads; one entry per CDR3 protein. This sample carries hundreds of thousands of distinct CDR3 sequences, about 11% of them seen once, and the ten largest clones take around 2%. Trimming at V came to 1 base and at J to 8 bases, leaving 3 bases not matched to a gene. Per germline, CDR1 LGHNA and CDR2 YNFKEQ. The CDR3 sequence is 15 residues long.

This chain uses TRBV4-2 with TRBJ2-1; 12 bases map to TRBD2. Sequences were derived from PBMCs, sampled before TCRalphabeta/CD19-depleted stem cell transplant. This sequence was found in a child aged 2-15 years with inherited bone marrow failure, due to receive a stem cell transplant. The CDR3 here is CASSQGLAGVDEQFF. Written as DNA, the CDR3 is TGTGCCAGCAGCCAAGGACTAGCGGGAGTTGATGAGCAGTTCTTC.